The sequence of this T cell receptor (beta chain) was determined in a study of blood T cell repertoires in COVID-19. The overall study: There were acute and convalescent COVID-19 samples, and they came from the United States, Italy and Spain. Sample material is recorded as cDNA or gDNA derived from T cells, B-cell-depleted T cells, or PBMCs.

As regards this clone: This sample also contains other DNA sequences that code for the same CDR3.

Per the study methods: Estimated nucleated cell counts came from reference gene primer amplification. Clones were sequenced by immunoSEQ multiplex PCR, and TCRdb holds only the in-frame ones, with some missing. The DNA was the basis for D and trimming; V, J and clone size are from that table. The profile shows fewer than 250,000 clones, about 80% of them singletons. V was pared by 2 bases and J by 3 bases, with 3 bases of the junction left unmatched. CDR1 MNHNS and CDR2 SASEGT come from the germline V gene. The CDR3 extends over 14 amino acids. Sequenced material: peripheral blood. The chain has TRBV6-1 and TRBJ1-2; 7 bases line up with TRBD1. The clonotype comes from a woman of 80 years or more with acute or convalescent COVID-19. The CDR3 bases are TGTGCCAGCAGTGAAAGGGGGCGGGACTATGGCTACACCTTC. Translating it yields CASSERGRDYGYTF.